The rows below give T cell receptor beta chains drawn from one sample of a study of T cells in Graves' hyperthyroidism and ophthalmopathy. One entry per CDR3 protein, called by TCRdb with MiXCR from the multiplex PCR reads. The sample gives around 520,000 distinct CDR3 sequences, approximately 24% of which show up once; roughly 12% is in the top ten. Sequenced input: blood. These receptors were obtained from a woman in her twenties or thirties with Graves' ophthalmopathy. Both conserved end residues are part of each CDR3. A D gene is named only where the DNA matches it firmly. Some rows have no size entry. The others give once, few or many, or a class for an expanded clone.

d_call: TRBD2; clone_size: NA; v_call: TRBV12-3/TRBV12-4; j_call: TRBJ2-5; cdr3_nt: TGTGCCAGCAGCTTTGGACTAGCGGGAAAAGAGACCCAGTACTTC; cdr3_aa: CASSFGLAGKETQYF
d_call: NA; clone_size: many; v_call: TRBV4-1; j_call: TRBJ1-2; cdr3_nt: TGCGCCAGCAGCCAACCCTCGCGGGGGACCTATGGCTACACCTTC; cdr3_aa: CASSQPSRGTYGYTF
d_call: TRBD1; clone_size: NA; v_call: TRBV12-3/TRBV12-4; j_call: TRBJ1-5; cdr3_nt: TGTGCCAGCATCCGGGACAGAAATCAGCCCCAGCATTTT; cdr3_aa: CASIRDRNQPQHF
d_call: NA; clone_size: many; v_call: TRBV27; j_call: TRBJ2-7; cdr3_nt: TGTGCCAGCAGTTTATCCTGGACTACCTACGAGCAGTACTTC; cdr3_aa: CASSLSWTTYEQYF
d_call: NA; clone_size: many; v_call: TRBV6-9; j_call: TRBJ1-2; cdr3_nt: TGTGCCAGCAGTCACCAGCCTAACTATGGCTACACCTTC; cdr3_aa: CASSHQPNYGYTF
d_call: TRBD2; clone_size: many; v_call: TRBV24-1; j_call: TRBJ2-2; cdr3_nt: TGTGCCACCCGGCGGGGGGGGAACACCGGGGAGCTGTTTTTT; cdr3_aa: CATRRGGNTGELFF
d_call: NA; clone_size: many; v_call: TRBV6-5; j_call: TRBJ1-5; cdr3_nt: TGTGCCAGCAGTTACTCAGGGGGCAATCAGCCCCAGCATTTT; cdr3_aa: CASSYSGGNQPQHF
d_call: TRBD1; clone_size: few; v_call: TRBV12-3/TRBV12-4; j_call: TRBJ2-5; cdr3_nt: TGTGCCAGCGAAGCCCCCGGGACAGGGGCCGAGACCCAGTACTTC; cdr3_aa: CASEAPGTGAETQYF
d_call: TRBD1; clone_size: many; v_call: TRBV27; j_call: TRBJ2-5; cdr3_nt: TGTGCCAGCAGTTCACAGGGGGCTGGGGAGACCCAGTACTTC; cdr3_aa: CASSSQGAGETQYF
d_call: TRBD1; clone_size: many; v_call: TRBV20-1; j_call: TRBJ2-7; cdr3_nt: TGCAGTGCTAGGGACAGGGCGTACGGCTACGAGCAGTACTTC; cdr3_aa: CSARDRAYGYEQYF
d_call: NA; clone_size: many; v_call: TRBV28; j_call: TRBJ1-2; cdr3_nt: TGTGCCAGCAGTTTAAGCGGCAGCGGCAGGGGTTTGAAAGGCTACACCTTC; cdr3_aa: CASSLSGSGRGLKGYTF
d_call: NA; clone_size: many; v_call: TRBV30; j_call: TRBJ1-1; cdr3_nt: TGTGCCGGGGCAGGGATGAACACTGAAGCTTTCTTT; cdr3_aa: CAGAGMNTEAFF
d_call: NA; clone_size: NA; v_call: TRBV6-1; j_call: TRBJ1-5; cdr3_nt: TGTGCCAGCAGTGAGGTGGTGGATAGCAATCAGCCCCAGCATTTT; cdr3_aa: CASSEVVDSNQPQHF
d_call: TRBD2; clone_size: many; v_call: TRBV2; j_call: TRBJ2-2; cdr3_nt: TGTGCCAGCAGTGAAGCGGCTAGCGGGGGGGCCGGGGAGCTGTTTTTT; cdr3_aa: CASSEAASGGAGELFF
d_call: TRBD1; clone_size: NA; v_call: TRBV27; j_call: TRBJ1-6; cdr3_nt: TGTGCCAGCAGTACTCGACAGGGGATCAATTCACCCCTCCACTTT; cdr3_aa: CASSTRQGINSPLHF
d_call: NA; clone_size: NA; v_call: TRBV2; j_call: TRBJ2-4; cdr3_nt: TGTGCCAGCAGCCCCCGACCGGGGTTGGGGGAAAACATTCAGTACTTC; cdr3_aa: CASSPRPGLGENIQYF
d_call: NA; clone_size: many; v_call: TRBV20-1; j_call: TRBJ1-2; cdr3_nt: TGCAGTGCTCCCTTGGGGGTCGGCTACACCTTC; cdr3_aa: CSAPLGVGYTF
d_call: NA; clone_size: many; v_call: TRBV6-2/TRBV6-3; j_call: TRBJ2-7; cdr3_nt: TGTGCCAGCAGACCGGACCCAAACCTCTACGAGCAGTACTTC; cdr3_aa: CASRPDPNLYEQYF
d_call: NA; clone_size: many; v_call: TRBV19; j_call: TRBJ1-1; cdr3_nt: TGTGCCAGTAGTATAGGGGGCAGACCAGGGACTGAAGCTTTCTTT; cdr3_aa: CASSIGGRPGTEAFF
d_call: NA; clone_size: many; v_call: TRBV6-5; j_call: TRBJ1-1; cdr3_nt: TGTGCCAGCAGTTTAAGTGGGGCCACTGAAGCTTTCTTT; cdr3_aa: CASSLSGATEAFF
d_call: NA; clone_size: few; v_call: TRBV27; j_call: TRBJ2-7; cdr3_nt: TGTGCCAGCAGTTCCGTGGGCGCTCTCCCCTCCTACGAGCAGTACTTC; cdr3_aa: CASSSVGALPSYEQYF
d_call: TRBD2; clone_size: NA; v_call: TRBV20-1; j_call: TRBJ2-5; cdr3_nt: TGCAGTGCTAGCCGAGCGGGAGTTTTGGAGACCCAGTACTTC; cdr3_aa: CSASRAGVLETQYF
d_call: NA; clone_size: many; v_call: TRBV11-2; j_call: TRBJ1-1; cdr3_nt: TGTGCCAGCAGCTCCCACCCAGGTGGACAATCGGCTGAAGCTTTCTTT; cdr3_aa: CASSSHPGGQSAEAFF
d_call: TRBD2; clone_size: many; v_call: TRBV11-2; j_call: TRBJ2-5; cdr3_nt: TGTGCCAGCAGCTTAGTAGCGGGAGAGCGGGAGACCCAGTACTTC; cdr3_aa: CASSLVAGERETQYF
d_call: TRBD1; clone_size: many; v_call: TRBV12-3/TRBV12-4; j_call: TRBJ2-4; cdr3_nt: TGTGCCAGCAGCTGGACAGGGAAAGCCAAAAACATTAAGTACTTC; cdr3_aa: CASSWTGKAKNIKYF
d_call: TRBD1; clone_size: many; v_call: TRBV27; j_call: TRBJ1-5; cdr3_nt: TGTGCCAGCACCGAGCGGACAGGGGATCAGCCCCAGCATTTT; cdr3_aa: CASTERTGDQPQHF
d_call: NA; clone_size: many; v_call: TRBV2; j_call: TRBJ1-1; cdr3_nt: TGTGCCAGCAGTGCGGAGGGGGGACGGTTCAACACTGAAGCTTTCTTT; cdr3_aa: CASSAEGGRFNTEAFF
d_call: NA; clone_size: many; v_call: TRBV12-3/TRBV12-4; j_call: TRBJ2-1; cdr3_nt: TGTGCCAGCAGTTTTTTGGGTACCCCCTCCTCCTACAATGAGCAGTTCTTC; cdr3_aa: CASSFLGTPSSYNEQFF
d_call: TRBD2; clone_size: many; v_call: TRBV20-1; j_call: TRBJ2-5; cdr3_nt: TGCAGTGCCCCCACTGTGGGGGGGAAGACCCAGTACTTC; cdr3_aa: CSAPTVGGKTQYF
d_call: TRBD1; clone_size: NA; v_call: TRBV28; j_call: TRBJ1-5; cdr3_nt: TGTGCCAGCAGCTCAGACAGGGCATTCAATCAGCCCCAGCATTTT; cdr3_aa: CASSSDRAFNQPQHF
d_call: NA; clone_size: few; v_call: TRBV28; j_call: TRBJ1-3; cdr3_nt: TGTGCCAGCAGCCAGGGTCGGAACACCATATATTTT; cdr3_aa: CASSQGRNTIYF
d_call: NA; clone_size: NA; v_call: TRBV3-1; j_call: TRBJ1-1; cdr3_nt: TGTGCCAGCAGCCAAGCGGACGGGGAGGCTTTCTTT; cdr3_aa: CASSQADGEAFF
d_call: NA; clone_size: many; v_call: TRBV6-1; j_call: TRBJ1-1; cdr3_nt: TGTGCCAGCAGTGTTCATGCCACCGAAGCTTTCTTT; cdr3_aa: CASSVHATEAFF
d_call: TRBD1; clone_size: many; v_call: TRBV6-5; j_call: TRBJ1-5; cdr3_nt: TGTGCCAGCGGTTACCCACAGGGGAGCAATCAGCCCCAGCATTTT; cdr3_aa: CASGYPQGSNQPQHF
d_call: TRBD2; clone_size: NA; v_call: TRBV28; j_call: TRBJ2-7; cdr3_nt: TGTGCCAGCAGTTTAGGTAGCGGGGAGCAGTACTTC; cdr3_aa: CASSLGSGEQYF
d_call: NA; clone_size: many; v_call: TRBV27; j_call: TRBJ2-7; cdr3_nt: TGTGCCAGCAGGGTCGGGGGAGGTTACGAGCAGTACTTC; cdr3_aa: CASRVGGGYEQYF